This TCR beta chain was observed in a study of tumor and adjacent non-tumor tissue in lung cancer. Overall study context: The cohort had around eleven adenocarcinoma, 2 squamous cell and 1 small cell patients.

This clonotype was seen a single time. Its cognate antigen is unknown. This sample's RNA came from whole unsorted tissue. Study-level findings and limits: Tumor repertoires had a smaller top 100 clone share than normal lung.

V trimming: 10 bases; J trimming: 5 bases; junction bases outside the gene matches: 12. This CDR3 has 16 amino acids. Germline loops: CDR1 SGHNT, CDR2 YENEEA. The library came from three nested PCR rounds adapted from ARM-PCR protocols. TCRdb re-called the multiplex PCR reads through MiXCR, storing one row per CDR3 protein. The profile shows more than 85,000 distinct CDR3 sequences, about 87% of them singletons. The source material was lung tumor tissue. The genes are TRBV11-3 and TRBJ2-3; 13 nucleotides align to TRBD2. The TCR originated in a man between 65 and 85 years old with non-small cell lung cancer. In DNA, the CDR3 is TGTGCCAACACCTTCACTAGCGGGAGGGGGGAAGATACGCAGTATTTT. Translated, it gives CANTFTSGRGEDTQYF. Full variable domain (rest looked up from reference TRBV11-3 and TRBJ2-3): EAGVVQSPRYKIIEKKQPVAFWCNPISGHNTLYWYLQNLGQGPELLIRYENEEAVDDSQLPKDRFSAERLKGVDSTLKIQPAELGDSAVYLCANTFTSGRGEDTQYFGPGTRLTVL.